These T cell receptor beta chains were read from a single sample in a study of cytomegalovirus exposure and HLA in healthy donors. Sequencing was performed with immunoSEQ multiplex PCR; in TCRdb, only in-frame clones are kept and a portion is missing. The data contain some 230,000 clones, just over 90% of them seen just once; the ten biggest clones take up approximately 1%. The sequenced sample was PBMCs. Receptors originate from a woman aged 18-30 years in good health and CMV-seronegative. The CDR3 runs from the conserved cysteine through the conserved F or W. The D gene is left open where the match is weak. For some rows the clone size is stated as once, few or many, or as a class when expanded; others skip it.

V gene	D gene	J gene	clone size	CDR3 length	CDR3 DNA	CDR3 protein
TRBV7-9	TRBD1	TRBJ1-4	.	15	TGTGCCAGCAGCGCTCGGACAGGGCAAAATGAAAAACTGTTTTTT	CASSARTGQNEKLFF
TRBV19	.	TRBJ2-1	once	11	TGTGCCAGTGATCGGGGTGATGAGCAGTTCTTC	CASDRGDEQFF
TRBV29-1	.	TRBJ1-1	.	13	TGCAGCGTTGACGGCAGCGTGAACACTGAAGCTTTCTTT	CSVDGSVNTEAFF
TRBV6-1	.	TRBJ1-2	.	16	TGTGCCAGCAGTGAAGCAAGAGGGCCTTCGGGCTATGGCTACACCTTC	CASSEARGPSGYGYTF
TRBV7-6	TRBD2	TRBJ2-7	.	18	TGTGCCAGCAGCTCGGGGGGAAGGGAGGGCCTGCGAGAGGACGAGCAGTACTTC	CASSSGGREGLREDEQYF
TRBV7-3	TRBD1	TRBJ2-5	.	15	TGTGCCAGCAGCTTAGCCGGGACAGGGAAAGAGACCCAGTACTTC	CASSLAGTGKETQYF
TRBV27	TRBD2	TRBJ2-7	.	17	TGTGCCAGCAGTTTGAGACTAGCGGGGTCCTACTCCTACGAGCAGTACTTC	CASSLRLAGSYSYEQYF
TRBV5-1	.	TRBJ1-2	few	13	TGCGCCAGCAGCCCGACATTCTCCTATGGCTACACCTTC	CASSPTFSYGYTF
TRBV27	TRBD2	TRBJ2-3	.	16	TGTGCCAGCAGTCCAGGGACTAGCGGGATGGCAGATACGCAGTATTTT	CASSPGTSGMADTQYF
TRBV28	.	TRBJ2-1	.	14	TGTGCCAGCAGCCGTGGGGGGTCCTACAATGAGCAGTTCTTC	CASSRGGSYNEQFF
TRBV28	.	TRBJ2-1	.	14	TGTGCCAGCAGTTGCAATAATAGAGGTGACGAGCAGTTCTTC	CASSCNNRGDEQFF
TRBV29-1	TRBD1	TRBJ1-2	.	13	TGCAGCGTTGAACCCTTGACAGGGGATGGCTACACCTTC	CSVEPLTGDGYTF
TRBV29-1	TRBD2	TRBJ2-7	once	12	TGCAGCGCGGGGACTAGCGGCTACGAGCAGTACTTC	CSAGTSGYEQYF
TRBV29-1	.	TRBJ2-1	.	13	TGCAGCGTTGAATCCAGGGTCAGCAATGAGCAGTTCTTC	CSVESRVSNEQFF
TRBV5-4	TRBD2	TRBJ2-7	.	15	TGTGCCAGCAGCTTGAGAAGCGGGAGGGTTTACGAGCAGTACTTC	CASSLRSGRVYEQYF
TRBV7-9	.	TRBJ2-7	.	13	TGTGCCAGCAGCAGTCCGGGGGATTACGAGCAGTACTTC	CASSSPGDYEQYF
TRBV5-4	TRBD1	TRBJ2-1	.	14	TGTGCCAGCAGCCACGGGGGGACAGGGAATGAGCAGTTCTTC	CASSHGGTGNEQFF
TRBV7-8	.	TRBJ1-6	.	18	TGTGCCAGCAGCACGCCGACGGAAAGGAGCTCCTATAATTCACCCCTCCACTTT	CASSTPTERSSYNSPLHF
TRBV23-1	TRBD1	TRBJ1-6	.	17	TGCGCCAGCAGTCAATCCCCTCAGGGGGCCTATAATTCACCCCTCCACTTT	CASSQSPQGAYNSPLHF
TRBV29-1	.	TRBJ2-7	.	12	TGCAGCGCCGGACAGAGCTCCTACGAGCAGTACTTC	CSAGQSSYEQYF